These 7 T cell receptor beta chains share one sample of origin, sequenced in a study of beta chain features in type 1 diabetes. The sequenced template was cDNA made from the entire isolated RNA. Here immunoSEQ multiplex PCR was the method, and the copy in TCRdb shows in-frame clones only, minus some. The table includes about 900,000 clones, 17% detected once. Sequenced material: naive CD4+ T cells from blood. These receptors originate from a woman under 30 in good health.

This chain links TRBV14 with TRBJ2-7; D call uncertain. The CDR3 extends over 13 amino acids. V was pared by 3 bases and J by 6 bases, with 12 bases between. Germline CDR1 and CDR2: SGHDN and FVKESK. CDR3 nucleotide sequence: TGTGCCAGCAGCCAGATTTTGCCCAGCGAGCAGTACTTC. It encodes CASSQILPSEQYF.

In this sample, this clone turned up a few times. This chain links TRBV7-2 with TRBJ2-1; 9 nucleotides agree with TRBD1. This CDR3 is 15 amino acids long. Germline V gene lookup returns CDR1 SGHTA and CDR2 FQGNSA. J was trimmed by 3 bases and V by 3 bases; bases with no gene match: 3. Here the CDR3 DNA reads TGTGCCAGCAGCTTTGGGACAGGGTTCTACAATGAGCAGTTCTTC. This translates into CASSFGTGFYNEQFF.

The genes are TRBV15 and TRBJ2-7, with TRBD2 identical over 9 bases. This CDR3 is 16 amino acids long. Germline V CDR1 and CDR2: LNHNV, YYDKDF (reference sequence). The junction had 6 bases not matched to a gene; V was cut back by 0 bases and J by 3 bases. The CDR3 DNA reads TGTGCCACCAGCAGAGAGTGGGTTAGCGGGAGCTACGAGCAGTACTTC. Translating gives CATSREWVSGSYEQYF.

The CDR3 reads CASSLGMQGSHNEQFF. The CDR3 DNA follows: TGTGCCAGCAGCTTAGGGATGCAGGGGTCCCACAATGAGCAGTTCTTC. This rearrangement joins TRBV11-2 to TRBJ2-1; possibly TRBD1 for D (6 bases). From germline, CDR1 is SGHAT and CDR2 FQNNGV. V was shortened by 1 base and J by 5 bases, with 15 bases between the two germline ends. The CDR3 has 16 residues.

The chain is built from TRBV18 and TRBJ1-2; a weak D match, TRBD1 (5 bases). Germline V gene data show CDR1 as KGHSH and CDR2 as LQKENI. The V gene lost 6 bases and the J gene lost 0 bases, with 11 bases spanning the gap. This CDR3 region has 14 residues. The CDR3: CASSLQGSNYGYTF. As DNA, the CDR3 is TGTGCCAGCTCCCTTCAGGGATCTAACTATGGCTACACCTTC.

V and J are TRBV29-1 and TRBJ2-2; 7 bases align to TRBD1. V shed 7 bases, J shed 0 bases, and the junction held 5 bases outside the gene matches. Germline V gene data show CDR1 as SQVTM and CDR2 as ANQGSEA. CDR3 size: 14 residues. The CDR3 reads CSALQGPNTGELFF. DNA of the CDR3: TGCAGCGCGCTACAGGGGCCGAACACCGGGGAGCTGTTTTTT.

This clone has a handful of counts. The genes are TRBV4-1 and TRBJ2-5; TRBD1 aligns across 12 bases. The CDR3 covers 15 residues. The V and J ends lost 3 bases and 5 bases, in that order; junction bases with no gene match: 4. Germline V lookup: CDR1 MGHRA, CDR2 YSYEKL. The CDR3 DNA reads TGCGCCAGCAGCCAGGGGGGACAGGGGGCGGAGACCCAGTACTTC. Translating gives CASSQGGQGAETQYF.